The 30 T cell receptor beta chains reported below all come from one sample, sequenced in a study of kidney transplant recipient with SARS-CoV-2 infection. Each CDR3 protein gets one entry after TCRdb re-called the reads with MiXCR. The repertoire holds 200,000 to 300,000 distinct CDR3 sequences, with under 30% as singletons. The input for sequencing was a blood sample, taken at baseline and between days 110 and 120 from a kidney transplant recipient. The source is a male patient aged 30 to 40 who had COVID-19 and was a kidney transplant recipient. Part of the T cell pool may stem from the graft donor.

The chain links TRBV27 to TRBJ2-4; TRBD1 aligns across 10 bases. The better agreement between TRBJ2-7 and the DNA end casts doubt on the J call. This CDR3 has 12 residues. Germline-derived CDR1 and CDR2 are MNHEY and SMNVEV (reference sequence). CDR3 amino acids: CANRGQGYEQYF. The CDR3 nucleotides read TGTGCCAACAGGGGACAGGGGTACGAGCAGTACTTC.

This rearrangement joins TRBV7-8 to TRBJ1-2; D not resolved. CDR1 SGHVS and CDR2 FQNEAQ come from the germline V gene. The V end lost 5 bases, the J end lost 4 bases, and 23 bases lay between the germline ends. The CDR3 runs 17 residues. CDR3 nucleotides: TGTGCCAGCAGCACCTGGTGGTTTACCCGAAAGACCTATGGCTACACCTTC. Translating gives CASSTWWFTRKTYGYTF.

In its sample, this clonotype was seen many times. This chain connects TRBV27 to TRBJ1-6, with a weak D call TRBD1 (6 bases). The length of the CDR3 is 17 residues. V was clipped by 6 bases and J by 7 bases, with 22 bases between them. The germline CDR1 and CDR2 sequences are MNHEY and SMNVEV (reference sequence). The CDR3 loop reads CASSSHLLTGQNSPLHF. The CDR3 nucleotides are TGTGCCAGCAGCTCCCATCTCCTAACAGGGCAAAATTCACCCCTCCACTTT.

This clonotype was counted ten times or more. The V and J genes are TRBV12-3 or TRBV12-4 and TRBJ2-2; D is possibly TRBD1 (6 bases). CDR3 length equals 15 residues. V shed 5 bases and J shed 5 bases, with 15 bases lying between them. The DNA of the CDR3 is TGTGCCAGCAGTAAGGGAACAGGGATGACCGGGGAGCTGTTTTTT. Its translation is CASSKGTGMTGELFF.

This clonotype was detected only a few times. The gene calls are TRBV7-2 and TRBJ2-3, with D perhaps TRBD1 (6 bases). Trimming removed 1 base from V and 2 bases from J, with 7 bases in between. Germline CDR1 and CDR2: SGHTA and FQGNSA. The CDR3 extends over 14 amino acids. This CDR3 reads CASSLGQATDTQYF. CDR3 DNA sequence: TGTGCCAGCAGCTTAGGACAGGCCACAGATACGCAGTATTTT.

Comment on this clonotype: Since a much larger clone is just one base distant, this may be a read error. The V call is TRBV20-1, the J call TRBJ2-5; the match to TRBD2 covers 14 bases. The end of the DNA aligns better with TRBJ2-7, so the J call may be wrong. The CDR3 spans 19 residues. Germline assignment: CDR1 DFQATT and CDR2 SNEGSKA (reference sequence). CDR3 residues: CSARGGTSGGGTLSYEQYF. CDR3 sequence (DNA): TGCAGTGCTAGAGGTGGGACTAGCGGGGGAGGGACCCTCTCCTACGAGCAGTACTTC.

The gene calls are TRBV27 and TRBJ2-1, with D perhaps TRBD1 (5 bases). CDR3 length equals 14 residues. With 3 bases removed from V and 8 bases from J, the gap between germline ends came to 14 bases. Germline CDR1 is MNHEY and CDR2 is SMNVEV (reference sequence). As DNA, the CDR3 is TGTGCCAGCAGTTTTCGCTCAGGGTACGATGAGCAGTTCTTC. The encoded protein is CASSFRSGYDEQFF.

Notes on this clonotype: A much larger clone lies one base from this, so it may be a read error. This chain uses TRBV7-3 with TRBJ2-5; tentatively, D is TRBD2 (7 bases). The J call could be wrong; TRBJ2-7 is a better fit for the DNA end. This CDR3 has 15 amino acids. Germline assignment: CDR1 SGHTA and CDR2 FQGTGA. CDR3 nucleotides: TGTGCCAGCAGCCCCGGCGGGGGCCCTTCATACGAGCAGTACTTC. Translation gives CASSPGGGPSYEQYF.

This clonotype has more than one count but fewer than ten. This sequence may be a read error, since a much larger clone differs from it by one base. This chain joins TRBV21-1 and TRBJ2-3; TRBD2 reflects the table's D call only, with no check against the DNA. TRBV21-1 is a known pseudogene. The CDR3 is 17 amino acids. As DNA, the CDR3 is TGTGCCAACAGGGATTCACTAGCTACAGTCATGCAAGATACGCAGTATTTT. The encoded protein is CANRDSLATVMQDTQYF.

As regards this clonotype: A much more abundant neighbour one base away suggests this may be a read error. The chain uses TRBV28 and TRBJ1-4; tentative D call: TRBD1 (5 bases). V shed 6 bases and J shed 5 bases, with 16 bases lying between them. Germline values: CDR1 MDHEN, CDR2 SYDVKM. The CDR3 has 15 residues. The DNA for the CDR3 is TGTGCCAGCAGCCCTCCCGACAAGGGGAATGAAAAACTGTTTTTT. As protein: CASSPPDKGNEKLFF.

Turning to this clonotype: One end of the junction fails to match germline, which may point to a read error. The rearrangement uses TRBV6-5 and TRBJ2-7; 9 nucleotides align to TRBD2. CDR1 is MNHEY and CDR2 is SVGAGI in the germline V gene. This CDR3 is built from 15 residues. In DNA, the CDR3 is TGTGCCAGCAGTTACTCTAGCGGGAGTTCCTACGGGCAGTACTTC. It codes for CASSYSSGSSYGQYF.

Ten or more counts support this clonotype. The CDR3 reads CASSLVGTSGHEETQYF. CDR3 nucleotide sequence: TGCGCCAGCAGCTTGGTGGGGACTAGCGGGCACGAAGAGACCCAGTACTTC. The J gene is TRBJ2-5, the V gene TRBV5-1; 12 bases agree with TRBD2. CDR3 size: 17 residues. Germline values: CDR1 SGHRS, CDR2 YFSETQ. With 0 bases clipped from V and 3 bases from J, the junction kept 6 bases outside the gene matches. The whole variable domain, remainder taken from reference TRBV5-1 and TRBJ2-5, is KAGVTQTPRYLIKTRGQQVTLSCSPISGHRSVSWYQQTPGQGLQFLFEYFSETQRNKGNFPGRFSGRQFSNSRSEMNVSTLELGDSALYLCASSLVGTSGHEETQYFGPGTRLLVL.

This clonotype appeared many times. This chain connects TRBV7-9 to TRBJ1-2; no firm D call. CDR1 is SEHNR and CDR2 is FQNEAQ in the germline V gene (reference sequence). The CDR3 contains 17 residues. V lost 5 bases, J lost 4 bases, and 23 bases lay in between. The CDR3 DNA is TGTGCCAGCAGCAGTCCGCCATACCATGGAAAGACCTATGGCTACACCTTC. Protein sequence: CASSSPPYHGKTYGYTF.

With regard to this clonotype: One base away lies a much larger clone, so this may be a sequencing read error. The J gene is TRBJ2-7, the V gene TRBV7-8; 8 positions agree with TRBD2. Germline-derived CDR1 and CDR2 are SGHVS and FQNEAQ. This CDR3 region has 16 residues. J lost 2 bases, V lost 4 bases, and 10 bases had no gene match. CDR3 bases: TGTGCCAGCAGCTCAGCGCTTAGCGGGATTCCCTACGAGCAGTACTTC. It is translated as CASSSALSGIPYEQYF.

This clonotype turned up a few times. The CDR3 nucleotides read TGTGCCAGCAGTGAATTTCGAGACAGGGAAGAGACCCAGTACTTC. Amino acid sequence: CASSEFRDREETQYF. The gene calls are TRBV6-1 and TRBJ2-5; 7 nucleotides align to TRBD1. The CDR3 length is 15 residues. V gave up 2 bases and J gave up 3 bases; unmatched junction bases: 6. Germline V gene sequence: CDR1 MNHNS, CDR2 SASEGT.

This clonotype was detected many times. V usage is TRBV5-4 and J usage is TRBJ2-2; D gene uncertain. Germline V gene lookup returns CDR1 SGHNT and CDR2 YYREEE (reference sequence). The CDR3 consists of 15 residues. V was shortened by 1 base and J by 7 bases, with 14 bases between the two germline ends. The CDR3 reads CASSLPEPGGGELFF. The CDR3 coding sequence is TGTGCCAGCAGCTTGCCCGAACCTGGTGGCGGGGAGCTGTTTTTT.

On this clonotype itself: This may stem from a read error, because a much larger clone lies one nucleotide away. This chain links TRBV3-1 with TRBJ2-7; D remains unclear. The J call is uncertain, as TRBJ2-5 better fits the DNA end. The germline gives CDR1 LGHDT, CDR2 YNNKEL (reference sequence). This CDR3 is built from 17 residues. This chain's CDR3 is CVSSQVFPISFSETQYF. The CDR3 DNA follows: TGTGTCAGCAGCCAAGTGTTTCCCATTTCTTTCTCTGAGACCCAGTACTTC.

The sample holds a few counts of this clonotype. This sequence joins TRBV5-6 and TRBJ2-3; D unresolved. Between the trimmed V and J ends, which lost 2 bases and 1 base, there was a span of 11 bases. CDR3 length equals 15 residues. Germline CDR1 and CDR2: SGHDT and YYEEEE. The CDR3 spells CASSLRSWGTDTQYF. Written as DNA, the CDR3 is TGTGCCAGCAGCTTAAGATCATGGGGCACAGATACGCAGTATTTT. Supplemented by reference TRBV5-6 and TRBJ2-3, the full variable domain reads DAGVTQSPTHLIKTRGQQVTLRCSPKSGHDTVSWYQQALGQGPQFIFQYYEEEERQRGNFPDRFSGHQFPNYSSELNVNALLLGDSALYLCASSLRSWGTDTQYFGPGTRLTVL.

The rearrangement uses TRBV10-2 and TRBJ2-2, with 13 bases that match TRBD2. V lost 5 bases and J lost 6; bases outside the gene matches: 3. The CDR3 has 15 residues. CDR1 WSHSY and CDR2 SAAADI come from the germline V gene. The CDR3 DNA reads as TGCGCCAGCAGTCCCGGGACTAGCGGGGCCGGGGAGCTGTTTTTT. Amino acid sequence: CASSPGTSGAGELFF.

In this sample, this clonotype turned up many times. The gene calls are TRBV27 and TRBJ2-6, with 8 bases aligning to TRBD1. V shed 5 bases, J shed 3 bases, and the junction held 6 bases outside the gene matches. The V gene's germline CDR1 is MNHEY and CDR2 SMNVEV (reference sequence). The CDR3 totals 16 residues. The CDR3 reads CASSPRTGNGANVLTF. CDR3 in DNA: TGTGCCAGCAGTCCTAGGACAGGGAATGGGGCCAACGTCCTGACTTTC.

This clonotype appeared many times. This chain connects TRBV3-1 to TRBJ2-5; D is uncertain. From germline, CDR1 is LGHDT and CDR2 YNNKEL (reference sequence). The CDR3 spans 17 residues. Trimming left V 5 bases short and J 5 bases short, with 24 bases between. Here the CDR3 reads CASSRVLPISFSETQYF. Written as DNA, the CDR3 is TGTGCCAGCAGCAGAGTCCTTCCCATTTCTTTCTCTGAGACCCAGTACTTC.

This clonotype was seen many times. This chain uses TRBV6-6 with TRBJ1-1; weak D call: TRBD1 (5 bases). CDR1 is MNHNY and CDR2 is SVGAGI in the germline V gene (reference sequence). V lost 8 bases and J lost 0, with 10 bases in between. CDR3 size: 13 residues. Here the CDR3 reads CASGDGLNTEAFF. CDR3 coding DNA: TGTGCCAGCGGGGACGGTTTGAACACTGAAGCTTTCTTT.

Regarding this clonotype: A read error is likely, as this CDR3 ends without the conserved phenylalanine or tryptophan. The chain combines TRBV27 with TRBJ2-3; D is possibly TRBD1 (5 bases). This CDR3 is built from 13 residues. Germline CDR1 and CDR2: MNHEY and SMNVEV (reference sequence). The V end lost 6 bases, the J end lost 1 base, and 8 bases lay between the germline ends. The CDR3 DNA reads TGTGCCAGCAGACTGGGGCGCACAGATACGCAGTATCTT. This codes for CASRLGRTDTQYL.

Note on this clonotype: This could be a read error, since a much larger clone is one nucleotide away. J is TRBJ1-3 and V is TRBV10-3, with a weak D call TRBD1 (6 bases). V gave up 10 bases and J gave up 2 bases, with 18 bases separating them. The CDR3 runs to 15 residues. Per the germline V gene, CDR1 is ENHRY and CDR2 is SYGVKD. This chain's CDR3 is CATLRNRDPGNTIYF. DNA for the CDR3: TGTGCCACCTTAAGGAACAGGGATCCTGGAAACACCATATATTTT.

This clonotype was observed many times. J is TRBJ2-5 and V is TRBV27; 12 bases agree with TRBD1. V lost 6 bases, J lost 5 bases, and 7 bases stayed unmatched. The CDR3 extends over 15 amino acids. Germline lookup yields CDR1 MNHEY and CDR2 SMNVEV (reference sequence). The CDR3 DNA sequence: TGTGCCAGCAGGAGACGGGACAGGGGGCTTGAGACCCAGTACTTC. It codes for CASRRRDRGLETQYF.

This clonotype was observed at least ten times. The chain combines TRBV3-1 with TRBJ1-1; possible D gene TRBD1, 6 bases. The germline V and J ends were trimmed by 0 bases and 0 bases, with 14 bases remaining between them. There are 17 residues in the CDR3. Looked up from germline, CDR1 is LGHDT and CDR2 is YNNKEL (reference sequence). DNA for the CDR3: TGTGCCAGCAGCCAAGATCTGACAGGCCCTATGAACACTGAAGCTTTCTTT. Its protein is CASSQDLTGPMNTEAFF.

The J gene is TRBJ2-5, the V gene TRBV20-1; D tentatively fits TRBD1 or TRBD2 (5 bases each). The CDR3 runs 14 residues. The ends were cut back, 0 bases at V and 6 bases at J, with 14 bases in the middle. CDR1 is DFQATT, CDR2 SNEGSKA, per germline (reference sequence). The DNA of the CDR3 is TGCAGTGCTAGAGATGCCGGGGCATGGAAGACCCAGTACTTC. Its protein product is CSARDAGAWKTQYF.

A remark on this clonotype: One base away lies a much larger clone, so this may be a sequencing read error. The chain has TRBV5-6 and TRBJ1-3; D is perhaps TRBD1 (5 bases). CDR1 and CDR2 from the germline V gene are SGHDT and YYEEEE. V was clipped by 7 bases and J by 4 bases, with 15 bases between them. This CDR3 contains 14 residues. This CDR3 is CASGQIGTGNTIYF. In nucleotides, the CDR3 is TGTGCCAGCGGCCAGATCGGGACGGGAAACACCATATATTTT.

The chain recombines TRBV21-1 with TRBJ1-4; the DNA was not compared with TRBD1, the D call given in the table. TRBV21-1 is labeled a pseudogene. The CDR3 has 18 amino acids. CDR3 sequence reads: CASSKARGRRELDEKLFF. The CDR3, as DNA: TGTGCCAGCAGCAAAGCGAGGGGGCGCCGAGAGTTGGATGAAAAACTGTTTTTT.

The chain combines TRBV5-4 with TRBJ1-2; D uncertain. The CDR3 is made up of 16 amino acids. The germline V gene has CDR1 SGHNT and CDR2 YYREEE (reference sequence). Trimming cost V 7 bases and J 7 bases, with 26 bases left between them. CDR3 DNA: TGTGCCAGCGCCAGAAACGTACCAGGAAAGACCTGTGGCTACACCTTC. It codes for CASARNVPGKTCGYTF.